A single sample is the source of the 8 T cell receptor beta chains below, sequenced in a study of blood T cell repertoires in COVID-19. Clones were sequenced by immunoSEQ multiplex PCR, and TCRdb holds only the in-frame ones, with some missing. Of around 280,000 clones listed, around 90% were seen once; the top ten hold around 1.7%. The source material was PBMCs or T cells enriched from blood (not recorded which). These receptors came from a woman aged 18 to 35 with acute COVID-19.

CDR3 sequence reads: CSASIQGDNEQFF. Here the CDR3 DNA reads TGCAGTGCTAGTATTCAAGGAGACAATGAGCAGTTCTTC. The gene calls are TRBV20-1 and TRBJ2-1; D remains ambiguous. V was cut by 3 bases and J by 5 bases, with 11 bases left in between. In germline, CDR1 is DFQATT, CDR2 SNEGSKA (reference sequence). The length of the CDR3 is 13 residues.

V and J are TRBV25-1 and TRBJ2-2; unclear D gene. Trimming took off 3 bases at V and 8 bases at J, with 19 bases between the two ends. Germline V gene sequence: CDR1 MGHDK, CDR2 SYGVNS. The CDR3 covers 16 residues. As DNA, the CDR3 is TGTGCCAGCAGTGAGGGTCGCGGTTCCGCTGCTGGGGAGCTGTTTTTT. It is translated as CASSEGRGSAAGELFF.

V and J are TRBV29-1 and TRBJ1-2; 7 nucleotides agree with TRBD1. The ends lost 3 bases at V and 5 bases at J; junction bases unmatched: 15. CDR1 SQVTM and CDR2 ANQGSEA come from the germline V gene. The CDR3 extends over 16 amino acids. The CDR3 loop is CSVDLTEEGATYGYTF. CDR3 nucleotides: TGCAGCGTTGACTTAACCGAGGAGGGGGCAACGTATGGCTACACCTTC.

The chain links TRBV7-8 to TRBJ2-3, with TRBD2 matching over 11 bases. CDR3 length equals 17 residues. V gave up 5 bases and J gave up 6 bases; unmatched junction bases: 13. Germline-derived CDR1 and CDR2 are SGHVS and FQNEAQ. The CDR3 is CASSRGLAGPRGDTQYF. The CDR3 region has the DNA TGTGCCAGCAGCCGAGGACTAGCGGGTCCCAGGGGGGATACGCAGTATTTT.

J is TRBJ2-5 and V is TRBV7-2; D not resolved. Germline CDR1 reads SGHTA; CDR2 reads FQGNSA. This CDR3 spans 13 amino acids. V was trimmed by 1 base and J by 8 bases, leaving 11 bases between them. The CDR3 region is CASSLGVVQTQYF. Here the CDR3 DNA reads TGTGCCAGCAGCTTAGGCGTGGTCCAAACCCAGTACTTC.

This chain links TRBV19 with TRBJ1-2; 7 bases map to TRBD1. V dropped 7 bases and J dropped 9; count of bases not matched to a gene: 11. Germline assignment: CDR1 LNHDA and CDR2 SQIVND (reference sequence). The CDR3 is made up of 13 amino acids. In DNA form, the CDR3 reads TGTGCCAGTACGAGAGGGGCAGGGGGTCGCTACACCTTC. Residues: CASTRGAGGRYTF.

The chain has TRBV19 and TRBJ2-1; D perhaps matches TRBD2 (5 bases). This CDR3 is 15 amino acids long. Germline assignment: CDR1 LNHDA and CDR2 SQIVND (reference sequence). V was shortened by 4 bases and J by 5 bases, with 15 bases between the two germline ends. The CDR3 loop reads CASSKTRAGDNEQFF. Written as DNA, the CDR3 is TGTGCCAGTAGTAAAACGAGGGCCGGGGACAATGAGCAGTTCTTC. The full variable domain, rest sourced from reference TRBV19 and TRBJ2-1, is DGGITQSPKYLFRKEGQNVTLSCEQNLNHDAMYWYRQDPGQGLRLIYYSQIVNDFQKGDIAEGYSVSREKKESFPLTVTSAQKNPTAFYLCASSKTRAGDNEQFFGPGTRLTVL.

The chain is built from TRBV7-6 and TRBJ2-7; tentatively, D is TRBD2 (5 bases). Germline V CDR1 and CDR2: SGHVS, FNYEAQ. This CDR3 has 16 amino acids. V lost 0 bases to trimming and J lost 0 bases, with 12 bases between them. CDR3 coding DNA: TGTGCCAGCAGCTTAGCGGGAGCAGGAATCTCCTACGAGCAGTACTTC. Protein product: CASSLAGAGISYEQYF.